The 24 T cell receptor beta chains listed next were all sequenced from one sample in a study of PD-1 blockade in classical Hodgkin lymphoma. Time point denoted: newly diagnosed, previously untreated cHL patient sample. After PBMCs were thawed, their CD8+ T cells were isolated by magnetic negative selection. Measured with immunoSEQ multiplex PCR; TCRdb has only the in-frame clones, and not every one. The table has fewer than 10,000 clones, approximately 91% seen once. The sample taken for sequencing was CD8+ T cells from blood. These receptors were collected from a human donor with classical Hodgkin lymphoma.

The rearrangement uses TRBV2 and TRBJ1-1, with D uncertain. V was shortened by 10 bases and J by 4 bases, with 13 bases between the two germline ends. Germline CDR1 SNHLY, CDR2 FYNNEI. The CDR3 has 12 residues. Here the CDR3 DNA reads TGTGCCACCACCGGTGGAGGCACTGAAGCTTTCTTT. This sequence encodes CATTGGGTEAFF.

The chain employs TRBV10-2 and TRBJ2-7, with no clear D. This CDR3 contains 15 residues. Germline V CDR1 and CDR2: WSHSY, SAAADI. V was pared by 3 bases and J by 0 bases, with 12 bases between. CDR3 DNA: TGCGCCAGCAGTGACCTAGGGAACACCTCCTACGAGCAGTACTTC. Its translation is CASSDLGNTSYEQYF.

V usage is TRBV29-1 and J usage is TRBJ2-7; TRBD2 matches 14 bases. The length of the CDR3 is 14 residues. Germline V gene lookup returns CDR1 SQVTM and CDR2 ANQGSEA. V lost 4 bases, J lost 4 bases, and 3 bases stayed unmatched. CDR3 coding DNA: TGCAGCGTTGGGGGACTAGCGGGGGCGTACGAGCAGTACTTC. This codes for CSVGGLAGAYEQYF.

This sequence joins TRBV7-6 and TRBJ1-1; D is undetermined. The germline gives CDR1 SGHVS, CDR2 FNYEAQ. The CDR3 covers 15 residues. The V end lost 5 bases, the J end lost 1 base, and 14 bases lay between the germline ends. DNA for the CDR3: TGTGCCAGCAGCCCTGACACTTACCCGAACACTGAAGCTTTCTTT. Its protein is CASSPDTYPNTEAFF. The full variable domain, completed using reference TRBV7-6 and TRBJ1-1, is GAGVSQSPRYKVTKRGQDVALRCDPISGHVSLYWYRQALGQGPEFLTYFNYEAQQDKSGLPNDRFSAERPEGSISTLTIQRTEQRDSAMYRCASSPDTYPNTEAFFGQGTRLTVV.

J is TRBJ2-1 and V is TRBV7-2; 11 nucleotides agree with TRBD2. Germline trimming cut 1 base from V and 2 bases from J; bases unmatched to any gene: 1. CDR3 length: 16 amino acids. CDR1 SGHTA and CDR2 FQGNSA come from the germline V gene. The DNA of the CDR3 is TGTGCCAGCAGCTTAGTAGCGGGAGGGACCTACAATGAGCAGTTCTTC. Protein: CASSLVAGGTYNEQFF.

The chain employs TRBV27 and TRBJ2-1; 7 nucleotides align to TRBD2. This CDR3 is 13 amino acids long. V was clipped by 3 bases and J by 7 bases; unmatched bases: 3. CDR1 and CDR2 (germline): MNHEY, SMNVEV (reference sequence). The CDR3: CASSLGGLNEQFF. CDR3 nucleotides: TGTGCCAGCAGTTTGGGGGGGTTAAATGAGCAGTTCTTC.

CDR3 protein: CASSQEGQGENYGYTF. CDR3 DNA: TGTGCCAGCAGCCAAGAGGGACAGGGAGAAAACTATGGCTACACCTTC. This chain links TRBV4-2 with TRBJ1-2, with 9 bases identical to TRBD1. The CDR3 sequence is 16 residues long. V lost 0 bases and J lost 2; bases outside the gene matches: 4. Per the germline V gene, CDR1 is LGHNA and CDR2 is YNFKEQ.

The V and J genes are TRBV30 and TRBJ2-3; 9 nucleotides agree with TRBD2. The CDR3 contains 15 residues. Germline lookup yields CDR1 GTSNPN and CDR2 SVGIG (reference sequence). V gave up 4 bases and J gave up 2 bases; unmatched junction bases: 7. CDR3: CAWKLPSGDTDTQYF. In DNA, the CDR3 is TGTGCCTGGAAGCTACCTAGCGGGGACACAGATACGCAGTATTTT.

The V call is TRBV6-1, the J call TRBJ1-5; D not certain. The CDR3 totals 13 residues. V dropped 7 bases and J dropped 0 bases, with 7 bases sitting between them. Germline V gene sequence: CDR1 MNHNS, CDR2 SASEGT. Written as DNA, the CDR3 is TGTGCCAGCACCCTTTTTAGCAATCAGCCCCAGCATTTT. Residues: CASTLFSNQPQHF.

This clone is a singleton in its sample. The chain couples TRBV7-6 to TRBJ2-2; 8 positions match TRBD2. Germline V gene lookup returns CDR1 SGHVS and CDR2 FNYEAQ. The CDR3 sequence is 14 residues long. The V segment lost 5 bases and the J segment 8 bases; nucleotides outside the gene matches: 7. CDR3 coding DNA: TGTGCCAGCAGCCACCCAGCGGGAGAGGGGGAGCTGTTTTTT. It codes for CASSHPAGEGELFF.

The chain has TRBV7-6 and TRBJ2-7; D may be TRBD1 (5 bases). Germline-derived CDR1 and CDR2 are SGHVS and FNYEAQ. This CDR3 comprises 14 residues. Deletions cut 5 bases from V and 2 bases from J, with 13 bases between. CDR3 nucleotides: TGTGCCAGCAGCCCGCAGGGTGGAGCCTACGAGCAGTACTTC. Protein product: CASSPQGGAYEQYF.

This sequence joins TRBV27 and TRBJ2-1; D is undetermined. The CDR3 contains 16 residues. Germline V lookup: CDR1 MNHEY, CDR2 SMNVEV (reference sequence). The V end lost 5 bases, the J end lost 9 bases, and 23 bases lay between the germline ends. DNA of the CDR3: TGTGCCAGCAGTCCACCCGACCATTCACTCCTAGGTGAGCAGTTCTTC. This sequence encodes CASSPPDHSLLGEQFF.

The gene calls are TRBV5-6 and TRBJ2-5; either TRBD1 or TRBD2 may supply D (7 bases each). The CDR3 is made up of 14 amino acids. Trimming removed 2 bases from V and 10 bases from J, with 18 bases in between. The germline V gene encodes CDR1 SGHDT and CDR2 YYEEEE. This chain's CDR3 is CASSFWTAGGGQYF. The CDR3 DNA follows: TGTGCCAGCAGCTTCTGGACCGCAGGGGGGGGCCAGTACTTC.

The V call is TRBV7-9, the J call TRBJ1-1; unclear D gene. In germline, CDR1 is SEHNR, CDR2 FQNEAQ (reference sequence). This CDR3 contains 13 residues. V was clipped by 7 bases and J by 8 bases, with 17 bases between them. The DNA of the CDR3 is TGTGCCAGCACCCCTCTGCGTCTAAAGGAAGCTTTCTTT. This codes for CASTPLRLKEAFF.

The chain joins TRBV19 to TRBJ2-5; D gene unclear. The CDR3 is 15 residues long. CDR1 LNHDA and CDR2 SQIVND come from the germline V gene (reference sequence). Between the trimmed V and J ends, which lost 4 bases and 2 bases, there was a span of 14 bases. Here the CDR3 reads CASSTLVQTQETQYF. As DNA, the CDR3 is TGTGCCAGTAGTACCCTCGTACAGACTCAAGAGACCCAGTACTTC. Using reference TRBV19 and TRBJ2-5 for the parts outside the CDR3, the full variable domain is DGGITQSPKYLFRKEGQNVTLSCEQNLNHDAMYWYRQDPGQGLRLIYYSQIVNDFQKGDIAEGYSVSREKKESFPLTVTSAQKNPTAFYLCASSTLVQTQETQYFGPGTRLLVL.

Written as DNA, the CDR3 is TGTGCCAGCTCACCAAGGAGGCAGGCAGGCCATGAAGCTTTCTTT. Amino acids: CASSPRRQAGHEAFF. The chain has TRBV18 and TRBJ1-1; no definite D call. This CDR3 spans 15 amino acids. CDR1 and CDR2 (germline): KGHSH, LQKENI. V was trimmed by 2 bases and J by 7 bases, leaving 17 bases between them. Full variable domain (remainder filled in from reference TRBV18 and TRBJ1-1): NAGVMQNPRHLVRRRGQEARLRCSPMKGHSHVYWYRQLPEEGLKFMVYLQKENIIDESGMPKERFSAEFPKEGPSILRIQQVVRGDSAAYFCASSPRRQAGHEAFFGQGTRLTVV.

The chain uses TRBV5-1 and TRBJ1-4, with D unresolved. This CDR3 comprises 15 residues. Germline V lookup: CDR1 SGHRS, CDR2 YFSETQ. Between the trimmed V and J ends, which lost 4 bases and 3 bases, there was a span of 13 bases. Here the CDR3 reads CASSPGWGSNEKLFF. CDR3 nucleotides: TGCGCCAGCAGCCCCGGCTGGGGTTCTAATGAAAAACTGTTTTTT.

The chain couples TRBV28 to TRBJ1-2; the match to TRBD1 covers 12 bases. Unmatched junction bases numbered 9, after V lost 5 bases and J lost 8 bases. Per the germline V gene, CDR1 is MDHEN and CDR2 is SYDVKM. The CDR3 is 15 residues long. The CDR3 is CASSPRDRGRRGYTF. The DNA of the CDR3 is TGTGCCAGCAGTCCCCGGGACAGGGGGCGACGAGGCTACACCTTC.

The chain uses TRBV19 and TRBJ1-1; D gene ambiguous. The CDR3 sequence is 13 residues long. Germline loops: CDR1 LNHDA, CDR2 SQIVND (reference sequence). V gave up 3 bases and J gave up 3 bases, with 8 bases separating them. The CDR3 here is CASSIPGYTEAFF. The CDR3 DNA reads TGTGCCAGTAGTATCCCGGGTTACACTGAAGCTTTCTTT.

This chain links TRBV5-5 with TRBJ2-2, with 8 bases that match TRBD2. The CDR3 has 15 amino acids. With V trimmed by 4 bases and J by 4 bases, 6 bases remained unmatched. Germline V gene lookup returns CDR1 SGHKS and CDR2 YYEKEE (reference sequence). The DNA for the CDR3 is TGTGCCAGCAGCCACCCGGGGGGGGTCACCGGGGAGCTGTTTTTT. Translated, it gives CASSHPGGVTGELFF.

The J gene is TRBJ2-1, the V gene TRBV27; a possible D gene is TRBD1 (6 bases). Trimming shortened V by 3 bases and J by 4 bases, and 13 bases separated the two germline ends. Germline CDR1 reads MNHEY; CDR2 reads SMNVEV (reference sequence). The CDR3 extends over 15 amino acids. The CDR3 bases are TGTGCCAGCAGTTTGGGACCCACAGGGTACAATGAGCAGTTCTTC. Translated, it gives CASSLGPTGYNEQFF.

This clone is a singleton in its sample. V gene TRBV2 combines with J gene TRBJ1-3; no clear D gene. The V gene's germline CDR1 is SNHLY and CDR2 FYNNEI. The CDR3 runs to 15 residues. V lost 2 bases and J lost 2, with 10 bases in between. The CDR3 DNA follows: TGTGCCAGCAGTGAACTGTCCGGCGCTGGAAACACCATATATTTT. Its translation is CASSELSGAGNTIYF.

The rearrangement links TRBV29-1 to TRBJ2-1; 10 bases map to TRBD1. Germline loops: CDR1 SQVTM, CDR2 ANQGSEA. The CDR3 extends over 16 amino acids. V lost 0 bases and J lost 3; bases outside the gene matches: 5. CDR3 sequence (DNA): TGCAGCGTTGAAGATGGAGGGACAGGGGTCTACAATGAGCAGTTCTTC. This translates into CSVEDGGTGVYNEQFF.

The chain joins TRBV4-1 to TRBJ1-3; D is possibly TRBD1 (6 bases). The CDR3 totals 18 residues. CDR1 is MGHRA, CDR2 YSYEKL, per germline. V was trimmed by 2 bases and J by 0 bases, leaving 17 bases between them. The CDR3 region is CASSQPTGGAGSGNTIYF. CDR3 coding DNA: TGCGCCAGCAGCCAACCCACGGGGGGCGCGGGCTCTGGAAACACCATATATTTT.